This T cell receptor (beta chain) was captured in a study of shared clonotypes between healthy human individuals. The naive CD8 subset, CD45RO-negative cells positively selected for CCR7, excluded terminally differentiated effector memory CD45RA+ cells. In germline, CDR1 is SGHNT, CDR2 YYREEE (reference sequence). V lost 5 bases, J lost 2 bases, and 12 bases stayed unmatched. The CDR3 extends over 16 amino acids. Deep was the level used in running the assay. TCRdb's copy holds only in-frame clones and misses some; the assay was immunoSEQ multiplex PCR. The table has hundreds of thousands of clones, roughly 96% seen once; the top ten hold roughly 0.1%. The study's findings and limits: Memory subsets had estimated richness that was generally smaller than that of naive subsets.

With regard to this clone: Its antigen is unknown.

Sequencing input: naive CD8+ T cells sorted from blood. This TCR came from a woman in her 30s in good health. This chain links TRBV5-4 with TRBJ2-7, with TRBD1 identical over 8 bases. Written as DNA, the CDR3 is TGTGCCAGCAGTCCTAACGGACAGGGCCCCACCTACGAGCAGTACTTC. Translating it yields CASSPNGQGPTYEQYF.